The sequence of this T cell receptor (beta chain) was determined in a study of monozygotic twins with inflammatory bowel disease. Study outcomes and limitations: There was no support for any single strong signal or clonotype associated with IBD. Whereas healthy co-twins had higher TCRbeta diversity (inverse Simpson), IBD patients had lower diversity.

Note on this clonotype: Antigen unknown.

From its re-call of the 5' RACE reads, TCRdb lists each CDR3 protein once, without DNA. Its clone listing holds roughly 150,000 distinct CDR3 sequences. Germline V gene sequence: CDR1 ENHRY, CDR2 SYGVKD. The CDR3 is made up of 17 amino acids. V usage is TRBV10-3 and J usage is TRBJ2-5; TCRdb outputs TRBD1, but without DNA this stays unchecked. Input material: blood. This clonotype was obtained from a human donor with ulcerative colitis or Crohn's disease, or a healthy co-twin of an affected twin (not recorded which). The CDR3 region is CAISESGQGASQETQYF.